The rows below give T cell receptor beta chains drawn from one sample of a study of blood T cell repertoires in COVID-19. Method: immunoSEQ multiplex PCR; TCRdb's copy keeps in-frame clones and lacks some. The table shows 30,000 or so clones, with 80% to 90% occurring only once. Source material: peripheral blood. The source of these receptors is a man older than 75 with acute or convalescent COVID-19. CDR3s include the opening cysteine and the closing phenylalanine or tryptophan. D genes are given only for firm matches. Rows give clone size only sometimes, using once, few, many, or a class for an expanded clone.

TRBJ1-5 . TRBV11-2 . CASSLDLSQPQHF TGTGCCAGCAGCTTAGATCTTTCTCAGCCCCAGCATTTT
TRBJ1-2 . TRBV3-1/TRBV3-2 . CASSPLGSGKSYGYTF TGTGCCAGCAGCCCCTTAGGCAGCGGTAAGAGCTATGGCTACACCTTC
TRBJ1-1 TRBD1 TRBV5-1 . CASSLVQGTTEAFF TGCGCCAGCAGCTTGGTACAGGGGACCACTGAAGCTTTCTTT
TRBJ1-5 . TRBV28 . CASSLKGGYQPQHF TGTGCCAGCAGTTTAAAGGGCGGGTATCAGCCCCAGCATTTT
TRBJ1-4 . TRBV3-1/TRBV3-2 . CASSRWGGEKLFF TGTGCCAGCAGCCGCTGGGGGGGTGAAAAACTGTTTTTT
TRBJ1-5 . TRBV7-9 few CASSFEGQPQHF TGTGCCAGCAGCTTCGAGGGTCAGCCCCAGCATTTT
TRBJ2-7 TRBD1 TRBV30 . CAWSATLTGGEQYF TGTGCCTGGAGTGCCACGCTTACAGGGGGCGAGCAGTACTTC
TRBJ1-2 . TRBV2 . CASSPGGGYTF TGTGCCAGCAGTCCCGGGGGAGGCTACACCTTC
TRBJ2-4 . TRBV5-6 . CASSLQGENIQYF TGTGCCAGCAGCTTACAGGGCGAAAACATTCAGTACTTC
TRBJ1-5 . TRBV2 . CASSGGTSVHQPQHF TGTGCCAGCAGCGGCGGGACTTCAGTTCATCAGCCCCAGCATTTT